The clone carrying this T cell receptor (beta chain) was picked up many times. The data derive from a study of patients and donors after allogeneic stem cell transplantation. TCRdb reprocessed the RT-PCR reads via MiXCR and lists one record per CDR3 protein. This repertoire shows approximately 88,000 distinct CDR3 sequences, about 5% found once; its top ten account for about 3%. The germline gives CDR1 SGHTA, CDR2 FQGTGA. V was clipped by 5 bases and J by 5 bases; unmatched bases: 5. The CDR3 contains 14 residues. The sequenced sample was blood, either unsorted or a sorted T cell fraction (not recorded which). The chain uses TRBV7-3 and TRBJ2-1; 8 bases agree with TRBD2. The TCR was taken from a human donor who was either an allogeneic HSCT recipient or a stem cell or donor lymphocyte infusion donor (not recorded which). It is not recorded whose cells these are; they may come from a transplant donor. CDR3 loop: CASSLERGNNEQFF. CDR3 nucleotides: TGTGCCAGCAGCCTTGAGCGGGGGAACAATGAGCAGTTCTTC.